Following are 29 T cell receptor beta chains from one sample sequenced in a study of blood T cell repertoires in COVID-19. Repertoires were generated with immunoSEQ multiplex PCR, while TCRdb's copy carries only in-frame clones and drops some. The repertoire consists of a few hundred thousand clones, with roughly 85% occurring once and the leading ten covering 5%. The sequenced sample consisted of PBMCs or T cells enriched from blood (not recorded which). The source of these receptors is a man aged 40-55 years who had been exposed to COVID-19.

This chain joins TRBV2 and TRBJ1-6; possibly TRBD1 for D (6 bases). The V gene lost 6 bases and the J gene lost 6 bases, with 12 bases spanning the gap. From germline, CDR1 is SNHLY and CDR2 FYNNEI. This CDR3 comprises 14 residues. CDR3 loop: CASRPSQGNSPLHF. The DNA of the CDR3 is TGTGCCAGCAGGCCCTCACAGGGTAATTCACCCCTCCACTTT. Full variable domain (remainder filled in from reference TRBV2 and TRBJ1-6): EPEVTQTPSHQVTQMGQEVILRCVPISNHLYFYWYRQILGQKVEFLVSFYNNEISEKSEIFDDQFSVERPDGSNFTLKIRSTKLEDSAMYFCASRPSQGNSPLHFGNGTRLTVT.

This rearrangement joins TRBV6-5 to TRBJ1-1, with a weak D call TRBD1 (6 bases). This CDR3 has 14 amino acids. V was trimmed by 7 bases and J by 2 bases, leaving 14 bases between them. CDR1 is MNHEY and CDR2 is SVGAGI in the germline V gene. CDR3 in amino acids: CASIREGGNTEAFF. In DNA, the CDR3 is TGTGCCAGCATCAGAGAAGGGGGAAACACTGAAGCTTTCTTT.

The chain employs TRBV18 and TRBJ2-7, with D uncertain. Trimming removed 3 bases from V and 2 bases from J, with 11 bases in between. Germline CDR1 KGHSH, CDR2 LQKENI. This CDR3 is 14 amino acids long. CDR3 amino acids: CASSPGVGPYEQYF. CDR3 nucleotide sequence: TGTGCCAGCTCACCGGGCGTGGGCCCCTACGAGCAGTACTTC.

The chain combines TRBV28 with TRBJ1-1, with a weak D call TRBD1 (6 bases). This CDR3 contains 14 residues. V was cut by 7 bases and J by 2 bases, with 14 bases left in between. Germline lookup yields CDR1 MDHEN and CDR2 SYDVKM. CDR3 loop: CASNEGGRNTEAFF. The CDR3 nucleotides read TGTGCCAGCAATGAAGGGGGTCGAAACACTGAAGCTTTCTTT.

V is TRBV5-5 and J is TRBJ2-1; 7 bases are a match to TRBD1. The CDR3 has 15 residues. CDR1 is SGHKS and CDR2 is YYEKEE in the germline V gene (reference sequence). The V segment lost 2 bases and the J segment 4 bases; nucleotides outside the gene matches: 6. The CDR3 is CASSFYRGRYNEQFF. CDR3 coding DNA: TGTGCCAGCAGCTTCTACAGGGGCCGGTACAATGAGCAGTTCTTC.

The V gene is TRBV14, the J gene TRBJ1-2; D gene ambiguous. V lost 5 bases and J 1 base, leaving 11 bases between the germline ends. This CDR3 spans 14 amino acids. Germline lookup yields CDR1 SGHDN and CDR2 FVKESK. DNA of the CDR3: TGTGCCAGCAGCACAATACAGATTAACTATGGCTACACCTTC. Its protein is CASSTIQINYGYTF.

The CDR3 protein is CASSLMGLADNEQFF. The CDR3 coding sequence is TGTGCCAGCAGCTTAATGGGACTAGCGGACAATGAGCAGTTCTTC. The rearrangement links TRBV7-3 to TRBJ2-1; 11 nucleotides line up with TRBD2. Germline assignment: CDR1 SGHTA and CDR2 FQGTGA. The CDR3 is made up of 15 amino acids. V shed 1 base and J 5 bases; nucleotides not matched to a gene: 1. Full variable domain (remainder filled in from reference TRBV7-3 and TRBJ2-1): GAGVSQTPSNKVTEKGKYVELRCDPISGHTALYWYRQSLGQGPEFLIYFQGTGAADDSGLPNDRFFAVRPEGSVSTLKIQRTERGDSAVYLCASSLMGLADNEQFFGPGTRLTVL.

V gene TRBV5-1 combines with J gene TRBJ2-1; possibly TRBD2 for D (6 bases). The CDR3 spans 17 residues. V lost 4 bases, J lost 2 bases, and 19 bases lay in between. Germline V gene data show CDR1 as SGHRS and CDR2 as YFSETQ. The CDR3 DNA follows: TGCGCCAGCAGCCACGGAGTAGCGGCAAGACCCTACAATGAGCAGTTCTTC. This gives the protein CASSHGVAARPYNEQFF.

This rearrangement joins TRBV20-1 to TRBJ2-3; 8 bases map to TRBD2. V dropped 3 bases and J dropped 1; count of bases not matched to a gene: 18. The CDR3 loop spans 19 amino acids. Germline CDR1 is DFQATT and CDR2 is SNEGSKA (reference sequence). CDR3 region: CSASPPAGRSGSGTDTQYF. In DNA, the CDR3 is TGCAGTGCTAGTCCTCCGGCCGGGCGCAGCGGGAGCGGCACAGATACGCAGTATTTT.

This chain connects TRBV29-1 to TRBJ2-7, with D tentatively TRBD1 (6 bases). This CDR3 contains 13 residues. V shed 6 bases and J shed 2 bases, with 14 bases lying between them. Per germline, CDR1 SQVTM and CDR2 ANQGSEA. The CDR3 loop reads CSVAGVNPYEQYF. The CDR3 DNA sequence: TGCAGCGTAGCAGGGGTGAACCCCTACGAGCAGTACTTC.

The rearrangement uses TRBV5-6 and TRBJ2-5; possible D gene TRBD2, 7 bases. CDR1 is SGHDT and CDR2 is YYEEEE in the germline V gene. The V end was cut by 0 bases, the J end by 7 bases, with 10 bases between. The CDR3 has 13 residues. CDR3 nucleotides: TGTGCCAGCAGCTTGGAGGGAGGGGGGACCCAGTACTTC. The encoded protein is CASSLEGGGTQYF.

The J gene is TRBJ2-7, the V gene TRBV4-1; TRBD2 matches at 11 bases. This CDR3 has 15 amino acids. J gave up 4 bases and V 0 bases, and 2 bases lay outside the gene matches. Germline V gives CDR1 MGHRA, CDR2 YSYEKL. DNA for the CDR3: TGCGCCAGCAGCCAAGATCGGACTAGCGGGTACGAGCAGTACTTC. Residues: CASSQDRTSGYEQYF.

CDR3 amino acids: CASSGTGNTIYF. As DNA, the CDR3 is TGTGCCAGCAGTGGGACAGGAAACACCATATATTTT. The J gene is TRBJ1-3, the V gene TRBV2; a weak D match, TRBD1 (5 bases). Trimming pared 4 bases from V and 4 bases from J, leaving 5 bases between. The CDR3 extends over 12 amino acids. From germline, CDR1 is SNHLY and CDR2 FYNNEI.

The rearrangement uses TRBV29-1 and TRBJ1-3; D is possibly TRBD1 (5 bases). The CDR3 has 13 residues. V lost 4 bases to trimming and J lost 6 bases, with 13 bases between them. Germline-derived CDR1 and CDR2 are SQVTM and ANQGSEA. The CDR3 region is CSVAWAGQNTIYF. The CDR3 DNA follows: TGCAGCGTTGCGTGGGCCGGACAAAACACCATATATTTT.

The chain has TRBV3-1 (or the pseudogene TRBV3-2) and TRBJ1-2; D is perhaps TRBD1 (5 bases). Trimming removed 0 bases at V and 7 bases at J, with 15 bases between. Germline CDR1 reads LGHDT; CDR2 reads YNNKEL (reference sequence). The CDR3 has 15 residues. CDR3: CASSQDKGLSAGYTF. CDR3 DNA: TGTGCCAGCAGCCAAGACAAGGGGTTGAGCGCTGGCTACACCTTC.

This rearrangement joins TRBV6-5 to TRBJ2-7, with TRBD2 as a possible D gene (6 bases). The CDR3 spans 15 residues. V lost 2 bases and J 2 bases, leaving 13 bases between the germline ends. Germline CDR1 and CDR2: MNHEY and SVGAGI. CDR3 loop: CASSYGVGTPYEQYF. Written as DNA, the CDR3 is TGTGCCAGCAGTTACGGGGTGGGGACTCCCTACGAGCAGTACTTC.

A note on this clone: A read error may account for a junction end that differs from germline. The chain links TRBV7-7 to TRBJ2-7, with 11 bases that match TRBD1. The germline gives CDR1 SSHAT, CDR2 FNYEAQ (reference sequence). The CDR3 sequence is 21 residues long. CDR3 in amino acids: CASSLAYRLGQGEKGSYEQYF. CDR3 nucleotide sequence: TGTGCTAGCAGCTTAGCTTACCGACTGGGACAGGGGGAGAAGGGATCCTACGAGCAGTACTTC.

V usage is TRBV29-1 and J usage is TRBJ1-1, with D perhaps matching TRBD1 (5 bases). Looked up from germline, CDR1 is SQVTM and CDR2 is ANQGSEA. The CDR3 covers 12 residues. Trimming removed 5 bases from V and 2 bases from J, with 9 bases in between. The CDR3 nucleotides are TGCAGCGTTTCGACAGCTAACACTGAAGCTTTCTTT. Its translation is CSVSTANTEAFF. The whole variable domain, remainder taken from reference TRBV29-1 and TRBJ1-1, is SAVISQKPSRDICQRGTSLTIQCQVDSQVTMMFWYRQQPGQSLTLIATANQGSEATYESGFVIDKFPISRPNLTFSTLTVSNMSPEDSSIYLCSVSTANTEAFFGQGTRLTVV.

The CDR3 loop reads CATSRETSGIGEQFF. The CDR3 DNA reads as TGTGCCACCAGCAGAGAGACTAGCGGGATTGGTGAGCAGTTCTTC. This chain connects TRBV15 to TRBJ2-1, with TRBD2 matching 11 bases. CDR3 length equals 15 residues. CDR1 is LNHNV and CDR2 is YYDKDF in the germline V gene (reference sequence). V lost 0 bases and J lost 9; bases outside the gene matches: 4. The entire variable domain, with the rest obtained from reference TRBV15 and TRBJ2-1, is as follows: DAMVIQNPRYQVTQFGKPVTLSCSQTLNHNVMYWYQQKSSQAPKLLFHYYDKDFNNEADTPDNFQSRRPNTSFCFLDIRSPGLGDTAMYLCATSRETSGIGEQFFGPGTRLTVL.

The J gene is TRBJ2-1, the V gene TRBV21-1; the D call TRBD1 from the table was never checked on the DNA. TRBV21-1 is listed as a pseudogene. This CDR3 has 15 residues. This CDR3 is CASSNPRGLGNEQFF. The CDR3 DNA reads TGTGCCAGCAGCAATCCAAGGGGTTTGGGCAATGAGCAGTTCTTC.

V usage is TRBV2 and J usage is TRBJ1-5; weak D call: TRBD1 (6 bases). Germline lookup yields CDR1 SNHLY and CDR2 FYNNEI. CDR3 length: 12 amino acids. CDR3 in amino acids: CATGLRNQPQHF. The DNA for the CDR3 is TGTGCTACAGGGTTGAGAAATCAGCCCCAGCATTTT.

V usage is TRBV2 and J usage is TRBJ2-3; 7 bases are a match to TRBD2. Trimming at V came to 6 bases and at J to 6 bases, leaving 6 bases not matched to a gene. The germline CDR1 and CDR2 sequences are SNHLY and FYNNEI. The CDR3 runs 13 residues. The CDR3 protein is CASRLGREDTQYF. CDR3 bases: TGTGCCAGCAGGCTTGGGAGGGAGGATACGCAGTATTTT.

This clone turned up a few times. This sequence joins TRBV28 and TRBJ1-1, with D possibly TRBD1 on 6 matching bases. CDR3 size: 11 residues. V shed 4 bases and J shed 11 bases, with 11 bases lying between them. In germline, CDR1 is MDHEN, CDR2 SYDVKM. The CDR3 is CASSSRGEAFF. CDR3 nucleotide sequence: TGTGCCAGCAGTTCCAGGGGTGAGGCTTTCTTT.

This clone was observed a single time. CDR3: CASIATSRTGELFF. The CDR3, as DNA: TGTGCCAGTATAGCGACTAGCAGAACCGGGGAGCTGTTTTTT. The chain carries TRBV19 and TRBJ2-2; 7 bases fit TRBD2. The CDR3 extends over 14 amino acids. Per the germline V gene, CDR1 is LNHDA and CDR2 is SQIVND (reference sequence). Trimming at V came to 7 bases and at J to 5 bases, leaving 7 bases not matched to a gene.

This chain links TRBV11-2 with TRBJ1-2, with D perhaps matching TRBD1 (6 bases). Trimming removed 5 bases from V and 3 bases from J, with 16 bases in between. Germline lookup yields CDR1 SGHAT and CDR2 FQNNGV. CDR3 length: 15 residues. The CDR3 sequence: CASSPEVSGDYGYTF. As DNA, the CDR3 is TGTGCCAGCAGCCCCGAAGTATCAGGGGACTATGGCTACACCTTC.

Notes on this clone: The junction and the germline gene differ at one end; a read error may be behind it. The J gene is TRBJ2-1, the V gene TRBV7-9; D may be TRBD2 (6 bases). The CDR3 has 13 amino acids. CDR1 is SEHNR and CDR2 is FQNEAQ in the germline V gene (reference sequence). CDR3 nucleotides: TGTGCCAGCAGCTTAGGTATCCTGCCAAGGAGGGTCTTC. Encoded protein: CASSLGILPRRVF.

The DNA of the CDR3 is TGTGCCAGCCGAGATCCGAACACTGAAGCTTTCTTT. It translates to CASRDPNTEAFF. The chain joins TRBV2 to TRBJ1-1; no definite D call. The CDR3 is 12 amino acids. CDR1 is SNHLY and CDR2 is FYNNEI in the germline V gene. V was cut by 8 bases and J by 1 base, with 8 bases left in between.

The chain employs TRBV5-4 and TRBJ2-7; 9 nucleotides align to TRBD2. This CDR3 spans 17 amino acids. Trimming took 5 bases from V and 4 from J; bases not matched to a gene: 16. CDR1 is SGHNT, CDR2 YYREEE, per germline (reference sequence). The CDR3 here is CASSRGLAGLRGYEQYF. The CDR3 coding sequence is TGTGCCAGCAGTCGGGGGCTAGCGGGATTAAGAGGGTACGAGCAGTACTTC.

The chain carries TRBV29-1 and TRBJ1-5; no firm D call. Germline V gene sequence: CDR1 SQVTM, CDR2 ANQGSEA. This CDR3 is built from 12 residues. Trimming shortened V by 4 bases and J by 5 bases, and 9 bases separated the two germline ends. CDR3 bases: TGCAGCGTTGGGCAGAATGATCAGCCCCAGCATTTT. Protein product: CSVGQNDQPQHF.